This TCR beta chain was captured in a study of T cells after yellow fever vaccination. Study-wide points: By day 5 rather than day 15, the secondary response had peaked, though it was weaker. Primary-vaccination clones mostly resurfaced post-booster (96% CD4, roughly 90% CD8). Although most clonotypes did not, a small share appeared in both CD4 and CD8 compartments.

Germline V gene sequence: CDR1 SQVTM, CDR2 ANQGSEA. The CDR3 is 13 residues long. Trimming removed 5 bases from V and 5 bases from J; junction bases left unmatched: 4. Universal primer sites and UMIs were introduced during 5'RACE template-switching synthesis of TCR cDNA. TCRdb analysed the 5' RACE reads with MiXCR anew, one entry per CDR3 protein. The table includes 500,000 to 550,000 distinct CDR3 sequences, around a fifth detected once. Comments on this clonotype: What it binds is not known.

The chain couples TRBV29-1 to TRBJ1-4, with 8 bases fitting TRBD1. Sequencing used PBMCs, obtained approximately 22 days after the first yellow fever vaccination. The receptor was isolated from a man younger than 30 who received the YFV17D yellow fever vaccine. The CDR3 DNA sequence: TGCAGCGTTAAGGGACAGGACAATGAAAAACTGTTTTTT. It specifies CSVKGQDNEKLFF.